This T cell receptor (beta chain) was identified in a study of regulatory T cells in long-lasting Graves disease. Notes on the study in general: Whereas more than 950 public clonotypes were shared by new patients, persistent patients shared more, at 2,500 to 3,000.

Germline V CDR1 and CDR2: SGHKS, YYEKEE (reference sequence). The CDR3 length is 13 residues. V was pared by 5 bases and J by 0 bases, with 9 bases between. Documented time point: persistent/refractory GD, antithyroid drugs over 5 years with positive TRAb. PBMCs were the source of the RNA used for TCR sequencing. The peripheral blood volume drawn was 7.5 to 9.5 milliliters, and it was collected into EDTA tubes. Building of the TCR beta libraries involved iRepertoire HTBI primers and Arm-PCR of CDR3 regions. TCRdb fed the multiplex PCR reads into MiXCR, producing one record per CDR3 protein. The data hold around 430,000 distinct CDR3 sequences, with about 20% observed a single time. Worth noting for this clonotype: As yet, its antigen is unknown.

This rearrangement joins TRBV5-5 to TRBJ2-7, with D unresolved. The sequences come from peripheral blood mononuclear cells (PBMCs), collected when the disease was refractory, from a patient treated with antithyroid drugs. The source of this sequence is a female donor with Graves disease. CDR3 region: CASRRLSSYEQYF. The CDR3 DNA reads TGTGCCAGCAGGAGACTGAGCTCCTACGAGCAGTACTTC.